A single sample is the source of the 22 T cell receptor beta chains below, sequenced in a study of blood T cells in healthy people across ages. Primers used in a second PCR of about 7 to 11 cycles were a sample-barcoded 5' primer and a J-beta primer mix. TCRdb reanalysed the 5' RACE reads using MiXCR and keeps one entry per CDR3 protein. The sample holds almost 800,000 distinct CDR3 sequences; 58% are singletons and the top ten take 20% to 25%. What was sequenced was blood. The receptors were gathered from a man aged 25 to 45 in good health.

Comments on this clonotype: A much larger clone lies one base from this, so it may be a read error. This chain links TRBV7-2 with TRBJ2-5, with a weak D call TRBD1 (5 bases). The DNA matches TRBJ2-7 better at its end, which makes the J call doubtful. CDR1 is SGHTA, CDR2 FQGNSA, per germline. The CDR3 consists of 15 residues. Written as DNA, the CDR3 is TGTGCCAGCAGACTTACGATTTCAGGGTCCCACGAGCAGTACTTC. Protein sequence: CASRLTISGSHEQYF.

This clonotype was detected ten times or more. The chain carries TRBV3-1 and TRBJ2-6; D uncertain. CDR1 and CDR2 (germline): LGHDT, YNNKEL (reference sequence). The CDR3 has 14 amino acids. V dropped 1 base and J dropped 3 bases, with 4 bases sitting between them. This chain's CDR3 is CASSQASGANVLTF. CDR3 coding DNA: TGTGCCAGCAGCCAAGCGAGTGGGGCCAACGTCCTGACTTTC.

The rearrangement uses TRBV6-2 or TRBV6-3 and TRBJ2-1; possibly TRBD1 for D (5 bases). The length of the CDR3 is 14 residues. Germline-derived CDR1 and CDR2 are MNHEY and SVGEGT. Trimming cost V 6 bases and J 8 bases, with 17 bases left between them. The CDR3 coding sequence is TGTGCCAGCAGGTCGCCCAGGGAAAATTATGAGCAGTTCTTC. Its protein is CASRSPRENYEQFF.

The chain combines TRBV6-6 with TRBJ1-1; D gene ambiguous. V was shortened by 2 bases and J by 3 bases, with 4 bases between the two germline ends. This CDR3 has 12 amino acids. The germline V gene has CDR1 MNHNY and CDR2 SVGAGI (reference sequence). CDR3 amino acids: CASSYDHTEAFF. The CDR3 nucleotides are TGTGCCAGCAGTTACGACCACACTGAAGCTTTCTTT.

This chain joins TRBV3-1 and TRBJ2-5; 8 bases line up with TRBD2. The tail of the sequence fits TRBJ2-7 better, so the J call may be wrong. The CDR3 consists of 15 residues. CDR1 and CDR2 (germline): LGHDT, YNNKEL (reference sequence). The DNA of the CDR3 is TGTGCCAGCAGCCATTCAGGACTAGCTACCCACGAGCAGTACTTC. This gives the protein CASSHSGLATHEQYF.

The chain recombines TRBV14 with TRBJ2-1; D uncertain. This CDR3 is 15 amino acids long. CDR1 is SGHDN and CDR2 is FVKESK in the germline V gene. Between the trimmed V and J ends, which lost 3 bases and 7 bases, there was a span of 16 bases. The CDR3 DNA is TGTGCCAGCAGCCAGGATACGAGGAGAAAGAATGAGCAGTTCTTC. This gives the protein CASSQDTRRKNEQFF.

This clonotype was seen once. The rearrangement uses TRBV10-3 and TRBJ2-3, with TRBD2 matching over 12 bases. This CDR3 is built from 15 residues. The germline gives CDR1 ENHRY, CDR2 SYGVKD. After removal of 10 bases from V and 2 bases from J, the junction contained 7 bases not matched to a gene. The CDR3 bases are TGTGCCAGCAGAACTAGCGGGAGGTTCACAGATACGCAGTATTTT. Residues: CASRTSGRFTDTQYF.

V and J are TRBV4-3 and TRBJ1-1, with a weak D call TRBD1 (6 bases). The CDR3 length is 12 residues. Trimming pared 4 bases from V and 8 bases from J, leaving 11 bases between. The germline gives CDR1 LGHNA, CDR2 YSLEER. CDR3 loop: CASSRGTIEAFF. The DNA of the CDR3 is TGCGCCAGCAGCCGAGGGACAATCGAAGCTTTCTTT.

This clonotype was counted between two and nine times. The rearrangement links TRBV29-1 to TRBJ2-6; D unclear. V was clipped by 5 bases and J by 0 bases, with 2 bases between them. Germline CDR1 SQVTM, CDR2 ANQGSEA. The CDR3 contains 12 residues. The CDR3 sequence is CSVPSGANVLTF. The DNA of the CDR3 is TGCAGCGTTCCCTCTGGGGCCAACGTCCTGACTTTC.

This clonotype was seen at least ten times. The rearrangement links TRBV7-2 to TRBJ2-7; D remains ambiguous. Trimming removed 4 bases at V and 3 bases at J, with 13 bases between. Germline lookup yields CDR1 SGHTA and CDR2 FQGNSA. The length of the CDR3 is 14 residues. As DNA, the CDR3 is TGTGCCAGCAGCTCAAGGGTAGTAGGCTACGAGCAGTACTTC. Translating it yields CASSSRVVGYEQYF.

This clonotype showed up just a few times. The gene calls are TRBV25-1 and TRBJ2-7; possibly TRBD2 for D (6 bases). Germline CDR1 and CDR2: MGHDK and SYGVNS. There are 16 residues in the CDR3. V gave up 3 bases and J gave up 3 bases, with 18 bases separating them. CDR3 region: CASSDFRASGGYEQYF. CDR3 coding DNA: TGTGCCAGCAGTGACTTCCGTGCCTCCGGGGGCTACGAGCAGTACTTC.

The chain employs TRBV6-6 and TRBJ2-7; the D gene is possibly TRBD1 (5 bases). The germline V gene encodes CDR1 MNHNY and CDR2 SVGAGI (reference sequence). With 6 bases removed from V and 2 bases from J, the gap between germline ends came to 14 bases. The CDR3 consists of 14 residues. This chain's CDR3 is CASRGSGPTYEQYF. CDR3 in DNA: TGTGCCAGCAGGGGCTCAGGGCCCACCTACGAGCAGTACTTC.

This clonotype appeared a single time. Its ends do not fully match the called genes, so a read error is possible. The chain has TRBV7-2 and TRBJ1-2, with D unresolved. Germline CDR1 and CDR2: SGHTA and FQGNSA. CDR3 size: 13 residues. The DNA of the CDR3 is TGTGCCAGCAGCTTCGGCAGGACCTATGGCTACACTTTC. This translates into CASSFGRTYGYTF.

The rearrangement joins TRBV3-1 to TRBJ1-1; D gene unclear. V gave up 10 bases and J gave up 1 base, with 13 bases separating them. The CDR3 loop spans 13 amino acids. Germline V gene lookup returns CDR1 LGHDT and CDR2 YNNKEL (reference sequence). The CDR3 sequence is CATWAGPNTEAFF. The CDR3 DNA reads TGTGCCACGTGGGCAGGACCGAACACTGAAGCTTTCTTT.

CDR3 nucleotides: TGTGCCAGCACCGAGATGAAAACTAGCCGGTCTCCTGGCGAGCAGTACTTC. Protein sequence: CASTEMKTSRSPGEQYF. The V call is TRBV7-9, the J call TRBJ2-7, with a weak D call TRBD2 (6 bases). The CDR3 spans 17 residues. Per the germline V gene, CDR1 is SEHNR and CDR2 is FQNEAQ (reference sequence). Trimming took off 7 bases at V and 6 bases at J, with 28 bases between the two ends. The variable domain in full, with the rest retrieved from reference TRBV7-9 and TRBJ2-7, is DTGVSQNPRHKITKRGQNVTFRCDPISEHNRLYWYRQTLGQGPEFLTYFQNEAQLEKSRLLSDRFSAERPKGSFSTLEIQRTEQGDSAMYLCASTEMKTSRSPGEQYFGPGTRLTVT.

The chain carries TRBV20-1 and TRBJ2-3, with 10 bases fitting TRBD2. The V and J ends lost 3 bases and 6 bases, in that order; junction bases with no gene match: 15. Germline V gives CDR1 DFQATT, CDR2 SNEGSKA (reference sequence). This CDR3 is built from 17 residues. The CDR3 nucleotides are TGCAGTGCTAGGGGACTAGCGCGAATCCTAATAACGGATACGCAGTATTTT. Its translation is CSARGLARILITDTQYF.

This clonotype has ten or more counts. The chain has TRBV6-2 or TRBV6-3 and TRBJ2-7, with 7 bases matching TRBD2. CDR1 and CDR2 from the germline V gene are MNHEY and SVGEGT. This CDR3 is 14 amino acids long. J lost 0 bases, V lost 8 bases, and 7 bases had no gene match. CDR3 in amino acids: CASGKRELSYEQYF. The CDR3 nucleotides read TGTGCCAGCGGAAAGCGGGAACTCTCCTACGAGCAGTACTTC.

This clonotype was recorded a few times. The chain carries TRBV29-1 and TRBJ2-1; TRBD1 aligns across 7 bases. The V and J ends lost 7 bases and 9 bases, in that order; junction bases with no gene match: 12. The CDR3 is made up of 13 amino acids. CDR1 and CDR2 from the germline V gene are SQVTM and ANQGSEA. As DNA, the CDR3 is TGCAGCGACACACGAGGGGCAGGGGGTGAGCAGTTCTTC. This codes for CSDTRGAGGEQFF.

The sample holds a few counts of this clonotype. The V and J genes are TRBV7-2 and TRBJ1-4, with D hard to call. V lost 3 bases and J lost 2, with 7 bases in between. Germline CDR1 reads SGHTA; CDR2 reads FQGNSA. The CDR3 runs 14 residues. The CDR3 reads CASSFYGTNEKLFF. As DNA, the CDR3 is TGTGCCAGCAGCTTTTACGGGACTAATGAAAAACTGTTTTTT. Combining the CDR3 with reference TRBV7-2 and TRBJ1-4 gives the whole variable domain GAGVSQSPSNKVTEKGKDVELRCDPISGHTALYWYRQSLGQGLEFLIYFQGNSAPDKSGLPSDRFSAERTGGSVSTLTIQRTQQEDSAVYLCASSFYGTNEKLFFGSGTQLSVL.

The chain links TRBV20-1 to TRBJ2-2; 9 bases are a match to TRBD1. Germline V gives CDR1 DFQATT, CDR2 SNEGSKA (reference sequence). This CDR3 contains 13 residues. The trim removed 6 bases at V and 7 bases at J, leaving 6 bases unmatched. This CDR3 is CSAENRGLGELFF. The CDR3 DNA sequence: TGCAGTGCGGAAAACAGGGGGCTCGGGGAGCTGTTTTTT.

The chain recombines TRBV20-1 with TRBJ2-4; TRBD1 matches 8 bases. Gene TRBJ2-7 matches the end of the DNA better, so the J call may be wrong. Germline loops: CDR1 DFQATT, CDR2 SNEGSKA (reference sequence). The CDR3 is 13 residues long. The CDR3 region is CSASAGTGYEQYF. In DNA form, the CDR3 reads TGCAGTGCTAGTGCCGGGACAGGATACGAGCAGTACTTC.

This rearrangement joins TRBV28 to TRBJ1-5, with 8 bases matching TRBD1. The germline gives CDR1 MDHEN, CDR2 SYDVKM. V lost 8 bases and J lost 5; bases outside the gene matches: 8. This CDR3 is 14 amino acids long. The CDR3 reads CASQQAGGYQPQHF. The CDR3 coding sequence is TGTGCCAGCCAGCAGGCAGGGGGCTATCAGCCCCAGCATTTT. The complete variable domain, with remaining parts taken from reference TRBV28 and TRBJ1-5, reads DVKVTQSSRYLVKRTGEKVFLECVQDMDHENMFWYRQDPGLGLRLIYFSYDVKMKEKGDIPEGYSVSREKKERFSLILESASTNQTSMYLCASQQAGGYQPQHFGDGTRLSIL.